Presented here are 5 T cell receptor beta chains from one specimen sequenced in a study of blood T cell repertoires in COVID-19. Here immunoSEQ multiplex PCR was the method, and the copy in TCRdb shows in-frame clones only, minus some. The table records tens of thousands of clones, about three quarters of them present only once. The sequenced material came from peripheral blood. These receptors all come from a human donor in a cohort sampled during active COVID-19.

The DNA of the CDR3 is TGCAGTGCTACCCACGGGGATGAGCAGTTCTTC. Its translation: CSATHGDEQFF. The J gene is TRBJ2-1, the V gene TRBV20-1; the D gene is possibly TRBD2 (5 bases). The CDR3 covers 11 residues. The V and J ends lost 4 bases and 8 bases respectively, with 9 bases between them. The germline V gene has CDR1 DFQATT and CDR2 SNEGSKA (reference sequence).

V is TRBV4-1 and J is TRBJ2-7, with D perhaps TRBD1 (6 bases). The V and J ends lost 4 bases and 1 base respectively, with 17 bases between them. Germline CDR1 is MGHRA and CDR2 is YSYEKL. This CDR3 spans 16 amino acids. CDR3 protein: CASSRELGQGSYEQYF. CDR3 sequence (DNA): TGCGCCAGCAGCCGGGAATTGGGACAAGGATCCTACGAGCAGTACTTC.

The chain carries TRBV4-1 and TRBJ2-4; tentatively, D is TRBD2 (6 bases). The V end was cut by 1 base, the J end by 0 bases, with 10 bases between. The V gene's germline CDR1 is MGHRA and CDR2 YSYEKL. The CDR3 has 16 amino acids. The CDR3 DNA reads TGCGCCAGCAGCCAAGGCGGGGCTTTAGCCAAAAACATTCAGTACTTC. It is translated as CASSQGGALAKNIQYF.

This CDR3 reads CASSISGQGNQPQHF. In DNA, the CDR3 is TGTGCCAGTAGTATATCGGGCCAGGGAAATCAGCCCCAGCATTTT. The rearrangement uses TRBV19 and TRBJ1-5; perhaps TRBD1 as D (5 bases). Germline CDR1 is LNHDA and CDR2 is SQIVND (reference sequence). The CDR3 is 15 amino acids. Trimming shortened V by 2 bases and J by 4 bases, and 12 bases separated the two germline ends.

This chain joins TRBV4-3 and TRBJ1-2; 11 positions agree with TRBD1. The CDR3 loop spans 15 amino acids. CDR1 LGHNA and CDR2 YSLEER come from the germline V gene. Trimming cost V 4 bases and J 12 bases; bases outside gene matches: 13. The CDR3 sequence is CASSPTSGTGGFHTF. CDR3 nucleotides: TGCGCCAGCAGCCCAACCTCCGGGACAGGGGGTTTTCACACCTTC.